This T cell receptor beta chain emerged from a study of blood T cell repertoires in COVID-19. Sequencing was performed with immunoSEQ multiplex PCR; in TCRdb, only in-frame clones are kept and a portion is missing. This table holds about 270,000 clones, around 81% found once. Trimming left V 6 bases short and J 8 bases short, with 19 bases between. CDR3 length: 14 amino acids. Germline assignment: CDR1 MNHEY and CDR2 SVGEGT. The clonotype comes from a woman aged 55-69 years with active or convalescent COVID-19. The rearrangement joins TRBV6-2 or TRBV6-3 to TRBJ2-5; no clear D gene. The source material was peripheral blood. The chain's CDR3 is CASSRPNTKRTQYF. For the CDR3, the DNA is TGTGCCAGCAGCCGACCAAACACTAAGAGAACCCAGTACTTC.